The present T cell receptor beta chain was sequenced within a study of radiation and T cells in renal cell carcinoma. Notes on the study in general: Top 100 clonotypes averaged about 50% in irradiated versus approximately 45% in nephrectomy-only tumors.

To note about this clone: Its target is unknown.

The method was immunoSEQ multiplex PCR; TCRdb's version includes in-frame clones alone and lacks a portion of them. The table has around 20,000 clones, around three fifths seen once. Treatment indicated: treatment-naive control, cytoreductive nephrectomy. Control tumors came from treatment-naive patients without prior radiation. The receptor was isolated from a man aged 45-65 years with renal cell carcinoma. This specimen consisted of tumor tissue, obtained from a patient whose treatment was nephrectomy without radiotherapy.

CDR3 DNA sequence: TGTGCCAGCAGCGTTAGCGGGGCTGGGGATACGCAGTATTTT. Translated, it gives CASSVSGAGDTQYF. The V call is TRBV5-6, the J call TRBJ2-3, with TRBD2 identical over 8 bases. The length of the CDR3 is 14 residues. Germline V gene sequence: CDR1 SGHDT, CDR2 YYEEEE. Trimming cost V 4 bases and J 6 bases; bases outside gene matches: 7.